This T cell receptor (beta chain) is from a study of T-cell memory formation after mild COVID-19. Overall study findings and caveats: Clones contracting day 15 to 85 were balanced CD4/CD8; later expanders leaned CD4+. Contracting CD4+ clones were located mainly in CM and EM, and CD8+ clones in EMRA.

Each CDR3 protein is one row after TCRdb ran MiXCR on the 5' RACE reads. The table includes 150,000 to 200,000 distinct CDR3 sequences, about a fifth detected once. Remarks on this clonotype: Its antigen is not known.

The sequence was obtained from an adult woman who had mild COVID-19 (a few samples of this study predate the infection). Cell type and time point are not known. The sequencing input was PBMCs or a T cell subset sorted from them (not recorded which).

Here the CDR3 DNA reads TGTGCCACCACCCGGGAAGGGGTTTCGAACACTGAAGCTTTCTTT. Amino acid sequence: CATTREGVSNTEAFF. The chain has TRBV15 and TRBJ1-1; maybe TRBD1 (5 bases). In germline, CDR1 is LNHNV, CDR2 YYDKDF (reference sequence). The CDR3 consists of 15 residues. V lost 7 bases to trimming and J lost 1 base, with 16 bases between them.